This T cell receptor beta chain was documented in a study of tumor-infiltrating lymphocytes in primary liver carcinoma. Overall study results and limits: Bulk, unsorted sampling meant CD4+ and CD8+ repertoires went uncompared.

This clonotype was detected only a few times. Its antigen is undetermined. Unsorted whole blood supplied the blood RNA, and germline DNA was isolated too. The input was 450 to 550 ng total RNA; TCR beta cDNA was made from it with a constant-region primer. Researchers made the TCR beta libraries by running three nested multiplex PCR rounds with slightly modified ARM-PCR. TCRdb reprocessed the multiplex PCR reads via MiXCR and lists one record per CDR3 protein. The sample comprises approximately 300,000 distinct CDR3 sequences, 60% to 80% of which are singletons, and approximately 9% rests with the top ten. The clonotype comes from a man between 35 and 55 years old with primary liver carcinoma and hepatitis B virus infection. The source material was peripheral blood.

CDR3 coding DNA: TGTGCCATCAGGCCGGGACAGCCTGATTCACCCCTCCACTTT. Translated: CAIRPGQPDSPLHF. The chain joins TRBV10-3 to TRBJ1-6; TRBD1 aligns across 7 bases. The length of the CDR3 is 14 residues. Germline loops: CDR1 ENHRY, CDR2 SYGVKD. Trimming cost V 6 bases and J 8 bases; bases outside gene matches: 7.